The 19 T cell receptor beta chains presented below share a single source sample, sequenced in a study of blood T cell repertoires in COVID-19 (dated by TCRdb to the early 2020s). The method behind the library was the immunoSEQ multiplex PCR assay. Here the immuneACCESS table is served through TCRdb, limited to in-frame sequences with V and J called. Missing clones are a known gap in these copies; in checked studies unresolved V genes cover under half, and the rest lacks a known reason. The sample table shows a few hundred thousand clones, and around 87% are seen once. 6.2% of the sample lies in the top ten. Sample: peripheral blood. Source of these receptors: a man aged 55-75 years who had recovered from COVID-19.

The rearrangement joins TRBV29-1 to TRBJ2-3; 16 bases map to TRBD2. CDR3 length: 15 amino acids. Looked up from germline, CDR1 is SQVTM and CDR2 is ANQGSEA. V was clipped by 6 bases and J by 3 bases; unmatched bases: 3. The CDR3 loop reads CSVVGLAGGTDTQYF. The CDR3, as DNA: TGCAGCGTCGTGGGACTAGCGGGAGGGACAGATACGCAGTATTTT.

Here the CDR3 reads CASSWTDREVEQFF. The DNA for the CDR3 is TGTGCCAGCAGTTGGACGGACAGGGAGGTTGAGCAGTTCTTC. The chain has TRBV6-1 and TRBJ2-1; 8 bases are shared with TRBD1. After removal of 5 bases from V and 9 bases from J, the junction contained 9 bases not matched to a gene. From germline, CDR1 is MNHNS and CDR2 SASEGT. This CDR3 contains 14 residues.

The chain carries TRBV10-3 and TRBJ2-1; TRBD1 agrees at 9 bases. Trimming removed 10 bases from V and 5 bases from J; junction bases left unmatched: 6. The CDR3 is 13 residues long. The germline gives CDR1 ENHRY, CDR2 SYGVKD. The CDR3 coding sequence is TGTGCCAACCGACAGGGGGAACACAATGAGCAGTTCTTC. It codes for CANRQGEHNEQFF.

This chain connects TRBV24-1 to TRBJ2-5; D call uncertain. Trimming left V 4 bases short and J 4 bases short, with 6 bases between. Looked up from germline, CDR1 is KGHDR and CDR2 is SFDVKD. The CDR3 loop spans 12 amino acids. CDR3 region: CATSDPGETQYF. The CDR3 region has the DNA TGTGCCACCAGTGACCCAGGAGAGACCCAGTACTTC.

Concerning this clone itself: Other DNA sequences of this sample code for an identical CDR3. This chain uses TRBV30 with TRBJ1-2; 10 bases are a match to TRBD1. Germline values: CDR1 GTSNPN, CDR2 SVGIG (reference sequence). The CDR3 has 13 residues. The ends lost 2 bases at V and 8 bases at J; junction bases unmatched: 5. The CDR3 DNA sequence: TGTGCCTGGAGTTCTGACAGGGGGCACGGCTACACCTTC. It yields the protein CAWSSDRGHGYTF. The full variable domain, its missing parts supplied by reference TRBV30 and TRBJ1-2, is SQTIHQWPATLVQPVGSPLSLECTVEGTSNPNLYWYRQAAGRGLQLLFYSVGIGQISSEVPQNLSASRPQDRQFILSSKKLLLSDSGFYLCAWSSDRGHGYTFGSGTRLTVV.

The chain recombines TRBV5-6 with TRBJ2-1; 7 nucleotides line up with TRBD2. Losses at the gene ends were 3 bases for V and 7 bases for J; bases not matched to a gene: 10. In germline, CDR1 is SGHDT, CDR2 YYEEEE. This CDR3 spans 15 amino acids. The CDR3 sequence is CASSSREGRRNEQFF. Here the CDR3 DNA reads TGTGCCAGCAGCTCCAGGGAGGGGCGTAGGAATGAGCAGTTCTTC.

The chain couples TRBV9 to TRBJ2-7, with no clear D. The CDR3 is made up of 15 amino acids. Germline CDR1 SGDLS, CDR2 YYNGEE. V was pared by 4 bases and J by 5 bases, with 19 bases between. CDR3 region: CASSPRVALLDEQYF. CDR3 sequence (DNA): TGTGCCAGCAGCCCCCGTGTCGCGCTCCTCGACGAGCAGTACTTC.

The chain has TRBV15 and TRBJ2-1; 13 bases fit TRBD2. The germline V gene encodes CDR1 LNHNV and CDR2 YYDKDF (reference sequence). V was pared by 7 bases and J by 6 bases, with 3 bases of the junction left unmatched. This CDR3 has 14 amino acids. CDR3 loop: CATKRTSGGNEQFF. CDR3 sequence (DNA): TGTGCCACCAAACGGACTAGCGGGGGCAATGAGCAGTTCTTC.

As for this clone: The identical CDR3 is also encoded by other nucleotide sequences in the sample. The rearrangement joins TRBV5-4 to TRBJ2-5, with a weak D call TRBD1 (5 bases). The germline V gene encodes CDR1 SGHNT and CDR2 YYREEE (reference sequence). V was shortened by 0 bases and J by 2 bases, with 8 bases between the two germline ends. This CDR3 has 14 residues. As DNA, the CDR3 is TGTGCCAGCAGCTTGGCAGGGTCTCAAGAGACCCAGTACTTC. It is translated as CASSLAGSQETQYF.

The chain links TRBV19 to TRBJ2-7; D gene unclear. V lost 0 bases and J 3 bases, leaving 6 bases between the germline ends. The CDR3 runs to 13 residues. Germline V gene lookup returns CDR1 LNHDA and CDR2 SQIVND (reference sequence). CDR3 residues: CASSIEAGYEQYF. The CDR3 nucleotides are TGTGCCAGTAGTATAGAGGCAGGCTACGAGCAGTACTTC.

The chain has TRBV6-6 and TRBJ1-5; TRBD1 matches 9 bases. The CDR3 has 15 residues. After removal of 6 bases from V and 4 bases from J, the junction contained 7 bases not matched to a gene. Germline V gene data show CDR1 as MNHNY and CDR2 as SVGAGI (reference sequence). The CDR3 spells CASSRGQGKNQPQHF. CDR3 coding DNA: TGTGCCAGCAGCCGCGGACAGGGGAAAAATCAGCCCCAGCATTTT.

This clone was found once. The rearrangement joins TRBV9 to TRBJ2-7; 12 bases map to TRBD2. CDR1 SGDLS and CDR2 YYNGEE come from the germline V gene. V dropped 3 bases and J dropped 6; count of bases not matched to a gene: 4. The CDR3 extends over 14 amino acids. The CDR3 reads CASSGPGLAGEQYF. CDR3 bases: TGTGCCAGCAGCGGGCCGGGACTAGCGGGCGAGCAGTACTTC.

CDR3 in DNA: TGTGCCAGCAGTGCTGATGGCCGGGGGGTTGAAAAACTGTTTTTT. This translates into CASSADGRGVEKLFF. The chain carries TRBV2 and TRBJ1-4; D might be TRBD1 (5 bases). The germline gives CDR1 SNHLY, CDR2 FYNNEI. The CDR3 runs to 15 residues. Trimming pared 4 bases from V and 7 bases from J, leaving 16 bases between.

The V call is TRBV7-9, the J call TRBJ1-4, with TRBD1 matching over 9 bases. Germline V gene data show CDR1 as SEHNR and CDR2 as FQNEAQ (reference sequence). Losses at the gene ends were 5 bases for V and 7 bases for J; bases not matched to a gene: 17. The CDR3 loop spans 18 amino acids. The CDR3, as DNA: TGTGCCAGCAGCCCGGGACAGGGTAAAAGTACTGTGGGTGAAAAACTGTTTTTT. As protein: CASSPGQGKSTVGEKLFF.

The chain employs TRBV6-5 and TRBJ1-1; no reliable D call. V lost 4 bases, J lost 3 bases, and 15 bases lay in between. CDR1 is MNHEY and CDR2 is SVGAGI in the germline V gene. The CDR3 covers 15 residues. CDR3 DNA: TGTGCCAGCAGTTTGAGGTCGTCAGCGGACACTGAAGCTTTCTTT. Translating it yields CASSLRSSADTEAFF.

The rearrangement uses TRBV10-3 and TRBJ2-3, with TRBD1 matching over 7 bases. CDR1 ENHRY and CDR2 SYGVKD come from the germline V gene. The CDR3 contains 14 residues. Trimming removed 7 bases from V and 2 bases from J; junction bases left unmatched: 6. The CDR3 DNA follows: TGTGCCATCAAATTGGGACAGTCCACAGATACGCAGTATTTT. This sequence encodes CAIKLGQSTDTQYF.

The chain employs TRBV19 and TRBJ2-7; the match to TRBD1 covers 9 bases. With 8 bases clipped from V and 3 bases from J, the junction kept 5 bases outside the gene matches. The CDR3 spans 13 residues. CDR1 LNHDA and CDR2 SQIVND come from the germline V gene (reference sequence). The CDR3 DNA follows: TGTGCCAGTGAGGGACAGGGAAGCTACGAGCAGTACTTC. This encodes CASEGQGSYEQYF. Looking up the rest from reference TRBV19 and TRBJ2-7 gives the full variable domain: DGGITQSPKYLFRKEGQNVTLSCEQNLNHDAMYWYRQDPGQGLRLIYYSQIVNDFQKGDIAEGYSVSREKKESFPLTVTSAQKNPTAFYLCASEGQGSYEQYFGPGTRLTVT.

Details on this clone: The sample holds other DNA sequences that translate to the same CDR3. The chain employs TRBV12-3 or TRBV12-4 and TRBJ2-7; D call uncertain. This CDR3 spans 11 amino acids. V gave up 1 base and J gave up 6 bases, with 4 bases separating them. This CDR3 is CASSLGGEQYF. Written as DNA, the CDR3 is TGTGCCAGCAGTTTAGGCGGCGAGCAGTACTTC.

The V and J genes are TRBV2 and TRBJ1-5; D might be TRBD1 (6 bases). The germline gives CDR1 SNHLY, CDR2 FYNNEI. V lost 5 bases and J 2 bases, leaving 10 bases between the germline ends. The CDR3 totals 14 residues. The DNA of the CDR3 is TGTGCCAGCAGTCCAGGGGTAGGCAATCAGCCCCAGCATTTT. As protein: CASSPGVGNQPQHF. The full variable domain, completed using reference TRBV2 and TRBJ1-5, is EPEVTQTPSHQVTQMGQEVILRCVPISNHLYFYWYRQILGQKVEFLVSFYNNEISEKSEIFDDQFSVERPDGSNFTLKIRSTKLEDSAMYFCASSPGVGNQPQHFGDGTRLSIL.